These 27 T cell receptor beta chains came from one sample sequenced in a study of blood T cells in healthy people across ages. Next came a second PCR, run for about 6 to 12 cycles, which used a sample-barcoded 5' primer along with a J-beta primer mix. TCRdb reprocessed the 5' RACE reads via MiXCR and lists one record per CDR3 protein. The table lists hundreds of thousands of distinct CDR3 sequences, 44% of them singletons. Source material: blood. Source of these receptors: a man in his 60s in good health.

The chain uses TRBV6-4 and TRBJ1-1, with no clear D. CDR3 length: 19 amino acids. V lost 0 bases and J lost 4, with 24 bases in between. Germline V CDR1 and CDR2: MRHNA, SNTAGT. The CDR3 coding sequence is TGTGCCAGCAGTGACTCGAAAGATTGGTGGAGCGGAGGTTCCACTGAAGCTTTCTTT. As protein: CASSDSKDWWSGGSTEAFF.

This clonotype was detected a few times. The gene calls are TRBV5-1 and TRBJ2-3, with a tentative D call TRBD1 (6 bases). Germline V lookup: CDR1 SGHRS, CDR2 YFSETQ. V lost 5 bases and J 1 base, leaving 11 bases between the germline ends. The CDR3 is made up of 14 amino acids. The CDR3 DNA sequence: TGCGCCAGCAGACAGGGATCCGGCACAGATACGCAGTATTTT. Protein product: CASRQGSGTDTQYF.

This clonotype was recorded a few times. V is TRBV2 and J is TRBJ1-2, with TRBD1 as a possible D gene (5 bases). The V and J ends lost 3 bases and 1 base respectively, with 15 bases between them. In germline, CDR1 is SNHLY, CDR2 FYNNEI. This CDR3 spans 16 amino acids. The CDR3 reads CASSEPGRRINYGYTF. CDR3 DNA sequence: TGTGCCAGCAGTGAGCCGGGACGGCGTATTAACTATGGCTACACCTTC. Looking up the rest from reference TRBV2 and TRBJ1-2 gives the full variable domain: EPEVTQTPSHQVTQMGQEVILRCVPISNHLYFYWYRQILGQKVEFLVSFYNNEISEKSEIFDDQFSVERPDGSNFTLKIRSTKLEDSAMYFCASSEPGRRINYGYTFGSGTRLTVV.

V is TRBV12-3 or TRBV12-4 and J is TRBJ2-3, with TRBD1 identical over 10 bases. J gave up 3 bases and V 6 bases, and 9 bases lay outside the gene matches. This CDR3 region has 16 residues. CDR3 loop: CASRKGQGLGTDTQYF. The DNA for the CDR3 is TGTGCCAGCAGAAAGGGACAGGGGCTGGGGACAGATACGCAGTATTTT.

The V gene is TRBV23-1, the J gene TRBJ1-6; 9 bases agree with TRBD1. TRBV23-1 counts as an open reading frame of uncertain function. V lost 0 bases to trimming and J lost 0 bases; unmatched junction nucleotides: 3. The CDR3 runs to 18 residues. CDR3 residues: CASSQSGTGSSYNSPLHF. Written as DNA, the CDR3 is TGCGCCAGCAGTCAATCCGGGACAGGGAGCTCCTATAATTCACCCCTCCACTTT.

This clonotype occurred once. The chain uses TRBV7-7 and TRBJ2-7; 10 bases are shared with TRBD2. The J call may not be correct, given that the DNA end is closer to TRBJ2-5. The CDR3 is 16 residues long. CDR1 is SSHAT and CDR2 is FNYEAQ in the germline V gene (reference sequence). The CDR3 loop reads CASSLKSGGAPETQYF. CDR3 in DNA: TGTGCCAGCAGCTTAAAAAGCGGGGGGGCTCCTGAGACCCAGTACTTC.

This clonotype occurred a few times. The genes are TRBV7-2 and TRBJ2-1; 9 bases are a match to TRBD1. V gave up 3 bases and J gave up 5 bases; unmatched junction bases: 8. Germline-derived CDR1 and CDR2 are SGHTA and FQGNSA. The CDR3 contains 16 residues. The chain's CDR3 is CASSFYPGQGHNEQFF. The CDR3 DNA sequence: TGTGCCAGCAGCTTCTACCCGGGACAGGGACACAATGAGCAGTTCTTC.

The genes are TRBV12-3 or TRBV12-4 and TRBJ2-2; either TRBD1 or TRBD2 may fit D (6 bases each). V lost 3 bases to trimming and J lost 1 base, with 12 bases between them. CDR3 length: 16 residues. The CDR3 DNA reads TGTGCCAGCAGTTTTACTGGGGGGCGGAACACCGGGGAGCTGTTTTTT. Its translation is CASSFTGGRNTGELFF.

J is TRBJ1-6 and V is TRBV7-2, with a possible D match to TRBD1 (5 bases). The CDR3 loop spans 15 amino acids. The germline CDR1 and CDR2 sequences are SGHTA and FQGNSA. V gave up 2 bases and J gave up 6 bases, with 11 bases separating them. The CDR3 DNA reads TGTGCCAGCAGCTTACGAGGGGAAACTAATTCACCCCTCCACTTT. This gives the protein CASSLRGETNSPLHF.

V and J are TRBV28 and TRBJ2-5; TRBD1 matches at 9 bases. Germline values: CDR1 MDHEN, CDR2 SYDVKM. The J segment lost 11 bases and the V segment lost 6 bases, leaving 10 bases of the junction unmatched. The CDR3 totals 13 residues. Written as DNA, the CDR3 is TGTGCCAGCAGCGGTACAGGGGGCGCTCAGCAGTACTTC. Residues: CASSGTGGAQQYF. Full variable domain (remainder filled in from reference TRBV28 and TRBJ2-5): DVKVTQSSRYLVKRTGEKVFLECVQDMDHENMFWYRQDPGLGLRLIYFSYDVKMKEKGDIPEGYSVSREKKERFSLILESASTNQTSMYLCASSGTGGAQQYFGPGTRLLVL.

There are a few counts of this clonotype. V is TRBV6-6 and J is TRBJ2-1; 13 bases fit TRBD2. The germline V gene has CDR1 MNHNY and CDR2 SVGAGI (reference sequence). The V and J ends lost 5 bases and 6 bases, in that order; junction bases with no gene match: 7. The CDR3 totals 16 residues. CDR3 protein: CASSDGTSGNLNEQFF. The CDR3 DNA sequence: TGTGCCAGCAGTGACGGGACTAGCGGGAACCTCAATGAGCAGTTCTTC.

This rearrangement joins TRBV29-1 to TRBJ1-1, with no clear D. The CDR3 contains 16 residues. Per germline, CDR1 SQVTM and CDR2 ANQGSEA. The V end was cut by 5 bases, the J end by 5 bases, with 24 bases between. The CDR3 region is CSVYPLREPLGTEAFF. For the CDR3, the DNA is TGCAGCGTTTACCCCCTCCGCGAGCCCCTGGGTACTGAAGCTTTCTTT. Full variable domain (rest looked up from reference TRBV29-1 and TRBJ1-1): SAVISQKPSRDICQRGTSLTIQCQVDSQVTMMFWYRQQPGQSLTLIATANQGSEATYESGFVIDKFPISRPNLTFSTLTVSNMSPEDSSIYLCSVYPLREPLGTEAFFGQGTRLTVV.

The chain carries TRBV18 and TRBJ2-7; 9 positions agree with TRBD1. V was pared by 3 bases and J by 10 bases, with 16 bases of the junction left unmatched. Germline V lookup: CDR1 KGHSH, CDR2 LQKENI. The CDR3 covers 16 residues. The CDR3 sequence is CASSPTPTGGQEAQYF. Written as DNA, the CDR3 is TGTGCCAGCTCACCGACACCGACAGGGGGACAAGAGGCCCAGTACTTC.

V and J are TRBV6-4 and TRBJ1-2; D call uncertain. Germline V gene sequence: CDR1 MRHNA, CDR2 SNTAGT. This CDR3 has 12 amino acids. V was shortened by 2 bases and J by 4 bases, with 5 bases between the two germline ends. CDR3 residues: CASSDPGYGYTF. In DNA, the CDR3 is TGTGCCAGCAGTGACCCAGGCTATGGCTACACCTTC.

This clonotype came up a few times. This rearrangement joins TRBV10-3 to TRBJ2-1, with a weak D call TRBD1 (6 bases). CDR3 length equals 12 residues. The V and J ends lost 8 bases and 3 bases respectively, with 8 bases between them. The germline V gene encodes CDR1 ENHRY and CDR2 SYGVKD. The CDR3 loop is CAIGTNYNEQFF. CDR3 nucleotides: TGTGCCATCGGGACAAACTACAATGAGCAGTTCTTC.

The chain is built from TRBV20-1 and TRBJ2-3, with TRBD2 matching 7 bases. Trimming took 0 bases from V and 4 from J; bases not matched to a gene: 7. This CDR3 spans 15 amino acids. Germline lookup yields CDR1 DFQATT and CDR2 SNEGSKA (reference sequence). As DNA, the CDR3 is TGCAGTGCTAGAGATGCCGGGGGGTCCGCAGATACGCAGTATTTT. It specifies CSARDAGGSADTQYF.

The chain has TRBV20-1 and TRBJ2-5; unclear D gene. V was clipped by 8 bases and J by 5 bases, with 24 bases between them. The CDR3 has 15 residues. In germline, CDR1 is DFQATT, CDR2 SNEGSKA (reference sequence). The CDR3 reads CSTRRGSPLGETQYF. DNA of the CDR3: TGCAGTACCCGCCGTGGATCGCCCCTTGGGGAGACCCAGTACTTC.

Of note for this clonotype: The junction and the germline gene differ at one end; a read error may be behind it. The chain carries TRBV7-9 and TRBJ2-5; D possibly corresponds to TRBD1 (5 bases). Germline V gives CDR1 SEHNR, CDR2 FQNEAQ (reference sequence). CDR3 length: 13 amino acids. DNA for the CDR3: TGTGCCAGCAGCCTTCAGGGTCAAGGGACCCAGTACTTC. It codes for CASSLQGQGTQYF.

The V gene is TRBV6-5, the J gene TRBJ1-1, with D unresolved. V shed 2 bases and J shed 1 base, with 8 bases lying between them. Germline V gives CDR1 MNHEY, CDR2 SVGAGI. The CDR3 contains 14 residues. For the CDR3, the DNA is TGTGCCAGCAGTTACAGTCTAGGGAACACTGAAGCTTTCTTT. Amino acids: CASSYSLGNTEAFF.

The chain combines TRBV9 with TRBJ2-1; the match to TRBD2 covers 8 bases. The CDR3 length is 14 residues. Looked up from germline, CDR1 is SGDLS and CDR2 is YYNGEE. Losses at the gene ends were 1 base for V and 7 bases for J; bases not matched to a gene: 4. The CDR3 nucleotides read TGTGCCAGCAGCGTACTGGGACTAGGGAATGAGCAGTTCTTC. Its translation is CASSVLGLGNEQFF.

This clonotype was found a few times. The genes are TRBV7-2 and TRBJ2-7; TRBD2 matches 13 bases. Germline V lookup: CDR1 SGHTA, CDR2 FQGNSA. Trimming cost V 2 bases and J 2 bases; bases outside gene matches: 12. The CDR3 contains 19 residues. DNA for the CDR3: TGTGCCAGCAGCTTACCCTCCAGGACTAGCGGGGGAATGGCCTACGAGCAGTACTTC. Its translation: CASSLPSRTSGGMAYEQYF.

There are a few counts of this clonotype. The CDR3 loop reads CSAAGGAPEQFF. The CDR3 DNA reads TGCAGTGCTGCCGGGGGGGCCCCTGAGCAGTTCTTC. The chain couples TRBV20-1 to TRBJ2-1; 8 bases are a match to TRBD2. CDR1 and CDR2 (germline): DFQATT, SNEGSKA (reference sequence). The CDR3 is 12 residues long. V lost 5 bases and J lost 9; bases outside the gene matches: 6.

The CDR3 nucleotides read TGTGCCAGCAAAGTTTATTTCCCTCGGGGGGACTATGGCTACACCTTC. Its protein product is CASKVYFPRGDYGYTF. The chain employs TRBV28 and TRBJ1-2, with TRBD1 as a possible D gene (5 bases). Per the germline V gene, CDR1 is MDHEN and CDR2 is SYDVKM. This CDR3 spans 16 amino acids. Trimming took off 7 bases at V and 3 bases at J, with 21 bases between the two ends.

The chain has TRBV6-6 and TRBJ2-7; unclear D gene. The DNA end is more similar to TRBJ2-4, so the J call may be wrong. The CDR3 is 15 amino acids. The germline V gene encodes CDR1 MNHNY and CDR2 SVGAGI (reference sequence). The CDR3 DNA is TGTGCCAGCAGTTACCCCAGATTGGGGTTAAACATTCAGTACTTC. Translation: CASSYPRLGLNIQYF.

The chain has TRBV7-9 and TRBJ1-2, with D perhaps matching TRBD1 (6 bases). The CDR3 loop spans 13 amino acids. Germline V gives CDR1 SEHNR, CDR2 FQNEAQ (reference sequence). Trimming cost V 5 bases and J 4 bases, with 11 bases left between them. The CDR3 DNA reads as TGTGCCAGCAGCCTGGACAGCGTCTATGGCTACACCTTC. Its translation: CASSLDSVYGYTF. The whole variable domain, filled in from reference TRBV7-9 and TRBJ1-2, reads DTGVSQNPRHKITKRGQNVTFRCDPISEHNRLYWYRQTLGQGPEFLTYFQNEAQLEKSRLLSDRFSAERPKGSFSTLEIQRTEQGDSAMYLCASSLDSVYGYTFGSGTRLTVV.

The rearrangement joins TRBV6-5 to TRBJ2-5; 7 bases map to TRBD1. The CDR3 has 15 amino acids. From germline, CDR1 is MNHEY and CDR2 SVGAGI. J was trimmed by 4 bases and V by 7 bases; bases with no gene match: 12. In DNA, the CDR3 is TGTGCCAGCACCCCGCGAGGACAGGTTGGAGAGACCCAGTACTTC. Translated: CASTPRGQVGETQYF.

The rearrangement links TRBV14 to TRBJ2-7; D is uncertain. This CDR3 is 13 amino acids long. From germline, CDR1 is SGHDN and CDR2 FVKESK. With 3 bases removed from V and 0 bases from J, the gap between germline ends came to 6 bases. The CDR3 DNA follows: TGTGCCAGCAGCCATAAAGCCTCCTACGAGCAGTACTTC. Protein: CASSHKASYEQYF. Together with reference TRBV14 and TRBJ2-7, the CDR3 gives the full variable domain: EAGVTQFPSHSVIEKGQTVTLRCDPISGHDNLYWYRRVMGKEIKFLLHFVKESKQDESGMPNNRFLAERTGGTYSTLKVQPAELEDSGVYFCASSHKASYEQYFGPGTRLTVT.